This T cell receptor beta chain was captured by sequencing in a study of blood T cell repertoires in COVID-19 (dated by TCRdb to between 2020 and 2021). About the full investigation: Samples covering the acute and convalescent phases of COVID-19 were provided by collaborators in the United States, Italy and Spain. The prospective study material was composed of cDNA or gDNA derived from T cells, B-cell-depleted T cells, or PBMCs. The dataset comprised deeply sampled blood TCRbeta repertoires from subjects exposed to, actively infected with, or recovered from COVID-19. A freely available public database, intended as a resource for researchers studying the immune response to SARS-CoV-2, is where the repertoires were released. Samples came from the ongoing ImmuneRACE study (first 160 participants) plus 1,254 subjects from 6 global collaborators. The sample metadata nearly always contained a de-identified subject ID, COVID-19 status, age in years and sex. Where HLA class I and class II types were available, the types were taken from metadata supplied by the sample provider, not from assay-based typing.

Whole blood was collected in K2EDTA tubes by collaborating institutions according to the institutions' own protocols. For TCRbeta analysis, collaborator samples were shipped as frozen whole blood, as isolated PBMCs, or as DNA extracted from either sample type. Details on this clone: Its cognate antigen has yet to be identified. No clone much larger than this one lies a single base away; base qualities are absent.

CDR3 length: 15 amino acids, cysteine to phenylalanine. Only CDR3 DNA is held: 45 bases, read in frame from base 1. The germline V gene (reference sequence) sets CDR1 to SEHNR and CDR2 to FQNEAQ. V and J are truncated by 1 base and 0 bases respectively, leaving an intervening sequence of 10 bases. On the study overall, not on this receptor specifically: The quantity of clinical and demographic metadata differed by source and by participant and was supplied without curation.

TCRbeta CDR3 regions were amplified from genomic DNA using the immunoSEQ Assay, a bias-controlled multiplex PCR. Concerning the study's data processing: The number of nucleated cells in each sample was estimated from the amplification of reference gene primers within the assay. Sequence reads were collapsed and filtered to measure the absolute abundance of every unique TCRbeta CDR3 rearrangement. For each sample, productive Simpson clonality was calculated as the square root of Simpson's diversity index over productive rearrangements. Sourced from immuneACCESS, this table was stored by TCRdb with only in-frame sequences that have V and J called. A share of the clones is absent; for the studies checked, an unresolved V gene accounts for under half, and the remainder has no known explanation. Clone size and the V and J calls come from that table; the DNA yielded D and trimming. For this sample there are 200,000 to 300,000 clones; 83% appear just once. Jointly, the top ten make up around 5.9% of the sample.

This clonotype originated in a human donor in a cohort sampled during active COVID-19. The sample taken for sequencing was peripheral blood. Rearrangement joined TRBV7-9 to TRBJ2-7; TRBD2 is perhaps the D gene, given 7 matching bases. The DNA sequence is TGTGCCAGCAGCTTAGTCGGGGGGCTCTCCTACGAGCAGTACTTC. It translates as CASSLVGGLSYEQYF.